This T cell receptor beta chain was captured in a study of blood T cell repertoires in COVID-19. Whole-study context: Whether acute or convalescent, the COVID-19 samples came from the United States, Italy and Spain. T cells, B-cell-depleted T cells, or PBMCs provided the cDNA or gDNA that served as material.

As processed by the authors: Reference gene primer amplification yielded estimated nucleated cell counts. Sequenced by immunoSEQ multiplex PCR; TCRdb stores in-frame clones only, minus some. V and J calls and clone size come straight from that table; D and trimming were deduced from the DNA. The sample consists of about 220,000 clones, less than 85% of them appearing once. This CDR3 contains 12 residues. CDR1 is GTSNPN and CDR2 is SVGIG in the germline V gene (reference sequence). Trimming took 2 bases from V and 6 from J; bases not matched to a gene: 2. V usage is TRBV30 and J usage is TRBJ1-2; 8 bases agree with TRBD1. The sample taken for sequencing was peripheral blood. This sequence originates from a woman aged 65 to 85 with acute or convalescent COVID-19. In DNA, the CDR3 is TGTGCCTGGAGTTCCAGGGGGCATGGCTACACCTTC. Translated, it gives CAWSSRGHGYTF.